These 24 T cell receptor beta chains were all obtained from the same sample, sequenced in a study of cytomegalovirus exposure and HLA in healthy donors. It was with 60 Vbeta and 13 Jbeta primers that the PCR ran. The data were produced by immunoSEQ multiplex PCR, yet TCRdb's version contains in-frame clones alone and is incomplete. The sample holds about 140,000 clones, around 81% seen once. The source material was PBMCs. The receptor source for this set is a man in his forties or fifties in good health and CMV-seronegative.

The chain links TRBV15 to TRBJ1-1, with TRBD1 matching over 7 bases. The CDR3 has 15 amino acids. From germline, CDR1 is LNHNV and CDR2 YYDKDF (reference sequence). Losses at the gene ends were 2 bases for V and 5 bases for J; bases not matched to a gene: 8. The CDR3 sequence: CATSRPKSGGTEAFF. Written as DNA, the CDR3 is TGTGCCACCAGCAGACCGAAATCAGGGGGTACTGAAGCTTTCTTT. The whole variable domain, remainder taken from reference TRBV15 and TRBJ1-1, is DAMVIQNPRYQVTQFGKPVTLSCSQTLNHNVMYWYQQKSSQAPKLLFHYYDKDFNNEADTPDNFQSRRPNTSFCFLDIRSPGLGDTAMYLCATSRPKSGGTEAFFGQGTRLTVV.

This clone was counted once. DNA for the CDR3: TGTGCCAGCAGCTTAGGAGTCGTAGGGACTAGCGGTGAAGAGACCCAGTACTTC. Protein product: CASSLGVVGTSGEETQYF. The chain couples TRBV11-2 to TRBJ2-5, with 11 bases that match TRBD2. CDR1 is SGHAT, CDR2 FQNNGV, per germline. The CDR3 extends over 18 amino acids. With V trimmed by 1 base and J by 3 bases, 10 bases remained unmatched.

V gene TRBV29-1 combines with J gene TRBJ2-3; D call uncertain. Germline V gene data show CDR1 as SQVTM and CDR2 as ANQGSEA. CDR3 length: 12 amino acids. V was shortened by 0 bases and J by 7 bases, with 8 bases between the two germline ends. Written as DNA, the CDR3 is TGCAGCGTTGAAGATTTTATTAATACGCAGTATTTT. Residues: CSVEDFINTQYF.

The rearrangement links TRBV6-5 to TRBJ2-1; 10 nucleotides agree with TRBD2. Germline V gene data show CDR1 as MNHEY and CDR2 as SVGAGI. The CDR3 has 13 residues. J lost 8 bases, V lost 6 bases, and 4 bases had no gene match. CDR3 region: CASRLAGAYEQFF. The CDR3 bases are TGTGCCAGCAGGCTAGCGGGAGCCTATGAGCAGTTCTTC.

The genes are TRBV28 and TRBJ2-1, with TRBD2 matching 12 bases. The CDR3 has 15 amino acids. Unmatched junction bases numbered 6, after V lost 7 bases and J lost 5 bases. The germline CDR1 and CDR2 sequences are MDHEN and SYDVKM. The CDR3 DNA follows: TGTGCCAGCACCCTGACTAGCGGGGGACACAATGAGCAGTTCTTC. Translating gives CASTLTSGGHNEQFF.

This sequence joins TRBV5-6 and TRBJ1-3; D might be TRBD1 (6 bases). Trimming removed 4 bases at V and 3 bases at J, with 11 bases between. Germline V gene lookup returns CDR1 SGHDT and CDR2 YYEEEE. This CDR3 has 14 residues. The DNA of the CDR3 is TGTGCCAGCAGCCCACAGGGTATTGGAAACACCATATATTTT. The encoded protein is CASSPQGIGNTIYF. Together with reference TRBV5-6 and TRBJ1-3, the CDR3 gives the full variable domain: DAGVTQSPTHLIKTRGQQVTLRCSPKSGHDTVSWYQQALGQGPQFIFQYYEEEERQRGNFPDRFSGHQFPNYSSELNVNALLLGDSALYLCASSPQGIGNTIYFGEGSWLTVV.

The rearrangement links TRBV5-1 to TRBJ2-1; D is ambiguous. The CDR3 sequence is 15 residues long. CDR1 and CDR2 (germline): SGHRS, YFSETQ. The ends were cut back, 1 base at V and 4 bases at J, with 12 bases in the middle. CDR3 DNA sequence: TGCGCCAGCAGCTTGTTAGGAGAGAGATACAATGAGCAGTTCTTC. This sequence encodes CASSLLGERYNEQFF.

This clone appeared a few times. The rearrangement uses TRBV6-5 and TRBJ1-5; a possible D gene is TRBD1 (6 bases). Germline V lookup: CDR1 MNHEY, CDR2 SVGAGI. V shed 5 bases and J shed 5 bases, with 13 bases lying between them. The CDR3 spans 14 residues. The CDR3 DNA follows: TGTGCCAGCAGTCGGGGCAGGGGTGATCAGCCCCAGCATTTT. It yields the protein CASSRGRGDQPQHF.

The rearrangement uses TRBV19 and TRBJ1-6, with unresolved D. Germline values: CDR1 LNHDA, CDR2 SQIVND (reference sequence). The CDR3 runs 16 residues. V lost 0 bases, J lost 2 bases, and 8 bases lay in between. The CDR3 reads CASSIDGVTYNSPLHF. The CDR3, as DNA: TGTGCCAGTAGTATAGACGGGGTTACCTATAATTCACCCCTCCACTTT.

This sequence joins TRBV10-2 and TRBJ2-3; a possible D gene is TRBD1 (6 bases). V was trimmed by 7 bases and J by 13 bases, leaving 15 bases between them. This CDR3 region has 11 residues. The V gene's germline CDR1 is WSHSY and CDR2 SAAADI. CDR3 sequence: CASTGHQNKYF. For the CDR3, the DNA is TGCGCCAGCACGGGACACCAAAACAAGTATTTT.

The DNA for the CDR3 is TGTGCCAGCAGCCAAACAGGGCTCAGCACAGATACGCAGTATTTT. Its protein is CASSQTGLSTDTQYF. The rearrangement joins TRBV7-8 to TRBJ2-3, with a tentative D call TRBD1 (6 bases). Trimming left V 5 bases short and J 0 bases short, with 12 bases between. The CDR3 covers 15 residues. CDR1 is SGHVS and CDR2 is FQNEAQ in the germline V gene.

The chain recombines TRBV28 with TRBJ1-5; D ambiguous. CDR3 length equals 13 residues. In germline, CDR1 is MDHEN, CDR2 SYDVKM. The V end lost 10 bases, the J end lost 5 bases, and 15 bases lay between the germline ends. DNA for the CDR3: TGTGCCACCTTTGGAGTACCCCATCAGCCCCAGCATTTT. As protein: CATFGVPHQPQHF.

The rearrangement joins TRBV5-1 to TRBJ2-5, with 14 positions matching TRBD2. Unmatched junction bases numbered 3, after V lost 4 bases and J lost 1 base. Germline V gene data show CDR1 as SGHRS and CDR2 as YFSETQ. CDR3 length equals 16 residues. CDR3 sequence reads: CASSKGTSGGQETQYF. The CDR3 bases are TGCGCCAGCAGCAAAGGGACTAGCGGGGGCCAAGAGACCCAGTACTTC.

This clone has more than one count but fewer than ten. The chain carries TRBV4-2 and TRBJ1-1; D not certain. This CDR3 has 16 amino acids. Germline V gene lookup returns CDR1 LGHNA and CDR2 YNFKEQ. V was cut by 0 bases and J by 3 bases, with 14 bases left in between. CDR3 protein: CASSQDSGLGDTEAFF. The CDR3 nucleotides read TGTGCCAGCAGCCAAGATAGCGGACTAGGAGACACTGAAGCTTTCTTT.

V gene TRBV5-4 combines with J gene TRBJ2-3, with 11 bases lining up with TRBD2. Germline assignment: CDR1 SGHNT and CDR2 YYREEE (reference sequence). V dropped 4 bases and J dropped 6; count of bases not matched to a gene: 10. The CDR3 spans 16 residues. The CDR3 loop is CASSRGLAGARDTQYF. As DNA, the CDR3 is TGTGCCAGCAGCCGTGGACTAGCGGGTGCCCGTGATACGCAGTATTTT.

This chain connects TRBV28 to TRBJ2-7, with D uncertain. CDR1 is MDHEN, CDR2 SYDVKM, per germline. Trimming shortened V by 3 bases and J by 0 bases, and 3 bases separated the two germline ends. The CDR3 sequence is 12 residues long. The CDR3 loop reads CASSLASYEQYF. The DNA for the CDR3 is TGTGCCAGCAGTTTGGCCTCCTACGAGCAGTACTTC.

V usage is TRBV5-4 and J usage is TRBJ2-2; no clear D. V gave up 1 base and J gave up 4 bases, with 14 bases separating them. This CDR3 is built from 16 residues. Looked up from germline, CDR1 is SGHNT and CDR2 is YYREEE (reference sequence). In DNA form, the CDR3 reads TGTGCCAGCAGCTTGTATAGAGGTTCGGGCACCGGGGAGCTGTTTTTT. It specifies CASSLYRGSGTGELFF.

V usage is TRBV5-8 and J usage is TRBJ1-5; 9 positions agree with TRBD1. V shed 1 base and J 7 bases; nucleotides not matched to a gene: 12. Per the germline V gene, CDR1 is SGHTS and CDR2 is YDEGEE. This CDR3 comprises 17 residues. In nucleotides, the CDR3 is TGTGCCAGCAGCTTGACCGGAGGACAGGGGTTTTTACAGCCCCAGCATTTT. Amino acid sequence: CASSLTGGQGFLQPQHF.

The rearrangement uses TRBV6-5 and TRBJ2-1, with TRBD1 as a possible D gene (5 bases). Trimming stripped 6 bases from V and 8 bases from J, with 8 bases between. The CDR3 runs 11 residues. Germline V lookup: CDR1 MNHEY, CDR2 SVGAGI. The CDR3 DNA follows: TGTGCCAGCAGGGACAACGATGAGCAGTTCTTC. Amino acids: CASRDNDEQFF.

This chain uses TRBV27 with TRBJ2-5, with 10 positions matching TRBD1. Germline V gives CDR1 MNHEY, CDR2 SMNVEV (reference sequence). V lost 5 bases to trimming and J lost 7 bases; unmatched junction nucleotides: 1. This CDR3 comprises 12 residues. Here the CDR3 DNA reads TGTGCCAGCAGTCGGACAGGGGGGACCCAGTACTTC. Translating it yields CASSRTGGTQYF.

V usage is TRBV5-1 and J usage is TRBJ2-1, with TRBD2 identical over 13 bases. With 5 bases clipped from V and 0 bases from J, the junction kept 2 bases outside the gene matches. In germline, CDR1 is SGHRS, CDR2 YFSETQ. The CDR3 contains 16 residues. The CDR3 coding sequence is TGCGCCAGCAGGTGGACTAGCGGGAGCTCCTACAATGAGCAGTTCTTC. Amino acids: CASRWTSGSSYNEQFF.

The V and J genes are TRBV5-4 and TRBJ2-2; 8 bases match TRBD2. The CDR3 length is 16 residues. Germline CDR1 reads SGHNT; CDR2 reads YYREEE (reference sequence). V lost 0 bases and J lost 5; bases outside the gene matches: 6. The CDR3 nucleotides are TGTGCCAGCAGCTTGGCCGGGACTAGTGGTACCGGGGAGCTGTTTTTT. Protein sequence: CASSLAGTSGTGELFF.

This chain connects TRBV7-3 to TRBJ2-2; TRBD1 matches at 12 bases. CDR1 is SGHTA and CDR2 is FQGTGA in the germline V gene. Germline trimming cut 5 bases from V and 4 bases from J; bases unmatched to any gene: 5. The CDR3 loop spans 16 amino acids. The CDR3 bases are TGTGCCAGCAGCGGGACAGGGGGCGGAGGCACCGGGGAGCTGTTTTTT. Protein product: CASSGTGGGGTGELFF.

This rearrangement joins TRBV19 to TRBJ2-3; 9 nucleotides match TRBD1. With V trimmed by 9 bases and J by 2 bases, 6 bases remained unmatched. Germline CDR1 LNHDA, CDR2 SQIVND (reference sequence). The CDR3 is 14 amino acids. CDR3 nucleotide sequence: TGTGCCAGCCGGGACAGGGTGGTCACAGATACGCAGTATTTT. Amino acids: CASRDRVVTDTQYF.